The next 28 T cell receptor beta chains were all read from a single sample in a study of blood T cell repertoires in COVID-19. Sequencing used immunoSEQ multiplex PCR; TCRdb keeps in-frame clones, though not all of them. This sample has about 15,000 clones, with 75% to 85% found just once. What was sequenced was peripheral blood. The receptors here all came from a man aged 40-55 years with active or convalescent COVID-19.

This chain's CDR3 is CASSERLQGYEQYF. The DNA of the CDR3 is TGTGCCAGCAGCGAGCGGCTACAGGGGTACGAGCAGTACTTC. The rearrangement links TRBV6-5 to TRBJ2-7; 7 positions agree with TRBD1. The CDR3 consists of 14 residues. Germline V gene lookup returns CDR1 MNHEY and CDR2 SVGAGI. V gave up 6 bases and J gave up 4 bases; unmatched junction bases: 9.

V is TRBV28 and J is TRBJ1-2; no definite D call. The CDR3 has 15 amino acids. Trimming took 5 bases from V and 2 from J, leaving 15 bases between them. The germline gives CDR1 MDHEN, CDR2 SYDVKM. The DNA for the CDR3 is TGTGCCAGCAGTAACGGCGGACTCGAAAACTATGGCTACACCTTC. Translated: CASSNGGLENYGYTF.

The chain links TRBV11-3 to TRBJ2-5; TRBD2 agrees at 14 bases. The germline CDR1 and CDR2 sequences are SGHNT and YENEEA. The CDR3 has 15 amino acids. V shed 5 bases and J 5 bases; nucleotides not matched to a gene: 4. This CDR3 reads CASSQRTSGGETQYF. In nucleotides, the CDR3 is TGTGCCAGCAGCCAAAGGACTAGCGGGGGGGAGACCCAGTACTTC.

The V gene is TRBV28, the J gene TRBJ2-2; D is ambiguous. Germline CDR1 and CDR2: MDHEN and SYDVKM. Trimming removed 6 bases from V and 6 bases from J, with 20 bases in between. The CDR3 is made up of 16 amino acids. The DNA for the CDR3 is TGTGCCAGCAGAAGTCGTTATCCCCCTTCGGCCGGGGAGCTGTTTTTT. Protein product: CASRSRYPPSAGELFF. Full variable domain (remainder filled in from reference TRBV28 and TRBJ2-2): DVKVTQSSRYLVKRTGEKVFLECVQDMDHENMFWYRQDPGLGLRLIYFSYDVKMKEKGDIPEGYSVSREKKERFSLILESASTNQTSMYLCASRSRYPPSAGELFFGEGSRLTVL.

Remarks on this clone: The same CDR3 also results from other DNA sequences found in this sample. The J gene is TRBJ2-7, the V gene TRBV7-9, with D uncertain. Trimming pared 5 bases from V and 0 bases from J, leaving 5 bases between. CDR1 and CDR2 (germline): SEHNR, FQNEAQ (reference sequence). This CDR3 contains 12 residues. CDR3 region: CASSPSSYEQYF. CDR3 nucleotide sequence: TGTGCCAGCAGCCCGAGCTCCTACGAGCAGTACTTC.

This chain uses TRBV19 with TRBJ1-2; TRBD1 aligns across 11 bases. J was trimmed by 8 bases and V by 4 bases; bases with no gene match: 9. The CDR3 sequence is 15 residues long. Germline loops: CDR1 LNHDA, CDR2 SQIVND (reference sequence). Here the CDR3 reads CASSRAGQGDRGYTF. CDR3 in DNA: TGTGCCAGTAGTAGAGCGGGACAGGGGGATCGCGGCTACACCTTC.

The chain has TRBV25-1 and TRBJ2-7; 11 bases are shared with TRBD1. The CDR3 is 15 residues long. Germline CDR1 reads MGHDK; CDR2 reads SYGVNS. The V gene end was trimmed by 5 bases and the J gene end by 3 bases; junction bases not matched to a gene: 6. CDR3 bases: TGTGCCAGCAGTTTTGAGGACAGGGGGCACTACGAGCAGTACTTC. Protein: CASSFEDRGHYEQYF.

V is TRBV9 and J is TRBJ1-1; D is uncertain. From germline, CDR1 is SGDLS and CDR2 YYNGEE. Between the trimmed V and J ends, which lost 4 bases and 4 bases, there was a span of 20 bases. The CDR3 is 16 residues long. The CDR3 DNA reads as TGTGCCAGCAGCATTAGAAACGAGGGCGAGGGCACTGAAGCTTTCTTT. This translates into CASSIRNEGEGTEAFF.

As regards this clone: A read error may produce the germline difference seen at one junction end. The gene calls are TRBV24-1 and TRBJ2-1, with 12 bases aligning to TRBD1. Per germline, CDR1 KGHDR and CDR2 SFDVKD. There are 16 residues in the CDR3. CDR3 coding DNA: TGCGGAGGCTGGGACAGGGGGCGTGGGGCTTACAATGAGCAGTTCTTC. Translating it yields CGGWDRGRGAYNEQFF.

This clone showed up just a few times. The chain carries TRBV19 and TRBJ1-2; perhaps TRBD1 as D (5 bases). Germline assignment: CDR1 LNHDA and CDR2 SQIVND (reference sequence). The V gene lost 4 bases and the J gene lost 8 bases, with 11 bases spanning the gap. The CDR3 contains 12 residues. The DNA of the CDR3 is TGTGCCAGTAGTACGGGACTACGCGGCTACACCTTC. Translated, it gives CASSTGLRGYTF.

The V and J genes are TRBV30 and TRBJ2-5; D is perhaps TRBD1 (6 bases). Germline CDR1 GTSNPN, CDR2 SVGIG (reference sequence). V lost 7 bases to trimming and J lost 1 base, with 13 bases between them. CDR3 length equals 13 residues. Written as DNA, the CDR3 is TGTGCCTTGGGGGCGGGTGCCCAAGAGACCCAGTACTTC. Its translation: CALGAGAQETQYF. The full variable domain, rest sourced from reference TRBV30 and TRBJ2-5, is SQTIHQWPATLVQPVGSPLSLECTVEGTSNPNLYWYRQAAGRGLQLLFYSVGIGQISSEVPQNLSASRPQDRQFILSSKKLLLSDSGFYLCALGAGAQETQYFGPGTRLLVL.

The chain has TRBV5-6 and TRBJ2-7, with 7 positions matching TRBD2. The CDR3 length is 15 residues. The germline CDR1 and CDR2 sequences are SGHDT and YYEEEE. V was clipped by 4 bases and J by 2 bases; unmatched bases: 9. CDR3 loop: CASSGTGTTTYEQYF. For the CDR3, the DNA is TGTGCCAGCAGCGGCACCGGGACTACAACCTACGAGCAGTACTTC.

This chain uses TRBV18 with TRBJ2-1; 13 nucleotides line up with TRBD2. Germline V gene lookup returns CDR1 KGHSH and CDR2 LQKENI. With 2 bases clipped from V and 9 bases from J, the junction kept 7 bases outside the gene matches. The CDR3 has 16 residues. The CDR3 DNA follows: TGTGCCAGCTCACCAGGGACTAGCGGGGTTGGTACTGAGCAGTTCTTC. Protein: CASSPGTSGVGTEQFF.

This clone appeared a few times. This sequence joins TRBV6-5 and TRBJ1-6; D call uncertain. The CDR3 runs to 14 residues. Germline loops: CDR1 MNHEY, CDR2 SVGAGI. V dropped 6 bases and J dropped 3 bases, with 9 bases sitting between them. The CDR3 bases are TGTGCCAGCAGGATGGAGGGCTATAATTCACCCCTCCACTTT. Translation: CASRMEGYNSPLHF.

The chain joins TRBV7-2 to TRBJ2-3; the D is unclear. CDR3 length equals 14 residues. V was clipped by 2 bases and J by 7 bases, with 13 bases between them. CDR1 and CDR2 (germline): SGHTA, FQGNSA. CDR3 nucleotide sequence: TGTGCCAGCAGCTTATCCAGGCTGGAAAATACGCAGTATTTT. This encodes CASSLSRLENTQYF. The full variable domain, rest sourced from reference TRBV7-2 and TRBJ2-3, is GAGVSQSPSNKVTEKGKDVELRCDPISGHTALYWYRQSLGQGLEFLIYFQGNSAPDKSGLPSDRFSAERTGGSVSTLTIQRTQQEDSAVYLCASSLSRLENTQYFGPGTRLTVL.

By share, this clone counts as medium-sized. This chain links TRBV4-2 with TRBJ2-3, with a weak D call TRBD1 (7 bases). V lost 3 bases, J lost 4 bases, and 14 bases lay in between. CDR1 LGHNA and CDR2 YNFKEQ come from the germline V gene. This CDR3 is 15 amino acids long. CDR3 sequence reads: CASSQRARGADTQYF. As DNA, the CDR3 is TGTGCCAGCAGCCAGCGGGCCAGGGGGGCAGATACGCAGTATTTT.

V and J are TRBV11-3 and TRBJ1-6; D possibly corresponds to TRBD1 (6 bases). Between the trimmed V and J ends, which lost 5 bases and 3 bases, there was a span of 11 bases. The CDR3 spans 15 residues. CDR1 and CDR2 (germline): SGHNT, YENEEA. CDR3 in amino acids: CASSHRQDYNSPLHF. The CDR3 nucleotides are TGTGCCAGCAGCCACCGACAGGACTATAATTCACCCCTCCACTTT.

The V gene is TRBV4-1, the J gene TRBJ2-1, with D possibly TRBD2 on 5 matching bases. CDR1 and CDR2 (germline): MGHRA, YSYEKL. This CDR3 has 14 amino acids. Trimming stripped 0 bases from V and 9 bases from J, with 12 bases between. The CDR3 DNA reads TGCGCCAGCAGCCAAGAACGGGGAGAAAGTGAGCAGTTCTTC. Translation: CASSQERGESEQFF.

This clone was recorded once. The chain uses TRBV28 and TRBJ2-7, with 7 bases matching TRBD1. J was trimmed by 1 base and V by 3 bases; bases with no gene match: 6. The CDR3 length is 15 residues. Germline V gives CDR1 MDHEN, CDR2 SYDVKM. The CDR3 is CASSFSGQESYEQYF. CDR3 nucleotides: TGTGCCAGCAGTTTTTCTGGACAGGAATCCTACGAGCAGTACTTC.

The chain combines TRBV5-8 with TRBJ2-6; TRBD1 is a possible D gene (5 bases). CDR1 SGHTS and CDR2 YDEGEE come from the germline V gene. Trimming stripped 4 bases from V and 0 bases from J, with 8 bases between. CDR3 size: 15 residues. CDR3 sequence reads: CASSLTVSGANVLTF. The CDR3 DNA follows: TGTGCCAGCAGCCTGACAGTCTCTGGGGCCAACGTCCTGACTTTC.

The rearrangement links TRBV15 to TRBJ2-1; 16 bases agree with TRBD2. Trimming removed 5 bases from V and 8 bases from J; junction bases left unmatched: 9. Looked up from germline, CDR1 is LNHNV and CDR2 is YYDKDF (reference sequence). The CDR3 sequence is 17 residues long. The CDR3 DNA follows: TGTGCCACCAGCGACGGGACTAGCGGGAGGGCCAGGGATGAGCAGTTCTTC. Protein product: CATSDGTSGRARDEQFF.

The chain combines TRBV6-5 with TRBJ1-5; D call uncertain. Germline CDR1 reads MNHEY; CDR2 reads SVGAGI. The CDR3 has 13 residues. V lost 7 bases and J lost 0, with 7 bases in between. The CDR3: CASMGGSNQPQHF. As DNA, the CDR3 is TGTGCCAGCATGGGAGGTAGCAATCAGCCCCAGCATTTT.

The CDR3 DNA reads TGTGCCAGCAGTCCCTTGACAGGGCCAACTGAAGCTTTCTTT. It encodes CASSPLTGPTEAFF. The genes are TRBV28 and TRBJ1-1; 7 bases align to TRBD1. Germline V gives CDR1 MDHEN, CDR2 SYDVKM. Losses at the gene ends were 5 bases for V and 5 bases for J; bases not matched to a gene: 8. This CDR3 has 14 residues.

J is TRBJ1-2 and V is TRBV2, with D possibly TRBD1 on 6 matching bases. CDR3 length: 14 residues. The germline gives CDR1 SNHLY, CDR2 FYNNEI. Deletions cut 4 bases from V and 2 bases from J, with 11 bases between. Here the CDR3 reads CASSGVTGNYGYTF. The CDR3 nucleotides are TGTGCCAGCAGTGGAGTTACAGGGAACTATGGCTACACCTTC.

The chain employs TRBV11-3 and TRBJ1-1; 11 bases are a match to TRBD1. The trim removed 5 bases at V and 5 bases at J, leaving 7 bases unmatched. Germline values: CDR1 SGHNT, CDR2 YENEEA. The CDR3 spans 15 residues. This chain's CDR3 is CASSLGTGGRTEAFF. DNA for the CDR3: TGTGCCAGCAGCCTTGGGACAGGGGGAAGGACTGAAGCTTTCTTT.

A single count supports this clone. This chain connects TRBV2 to TRBJ2-2; tentative D call: TRBD1 (6 bases). Looked up from germline, CDR1 is SNHLY and CDR2 is FYNNEI. V lost 6 bases and J lost 1, with 9 bases in between. The CDR3 spans 14 residues. Here the CDR3 DNA reads TGTGCCAGCAGGGTGACAGGGAACACCGGGGAGCTGTTTTTT. It specifies CASRVTGNTGELFF. Based on the CDR3 plus reference TRBV2 and TRBJ2-2, the full variable domain is EPEVTQTPSHQVTQMGQEVILRCVPISNHLYFYWYRQILGQKVEFLVSFYNNEISEKSEIFDDQFSVERPDGSNFTLKIRSTKLEDSAMYFCASRVTGNTGELFFGEGSRLTVL.

There are a few counts of this clone. The chain carries TRBV19 and TRBJ1-3; TRBD1 agrees at 8 bases. V was clipped by 5 bases and J by 2 bases; unmatched bases: 8. Per germline, CDR1 LNHDA and CDR2 SQIVND (reference sequence). This CDR3 contains 16 residues. In nucleotides, the CDR3 is TGTGCCAGTAGTGAAATTAGGACAGGGACTGGAAACACCATATATTTT. It specifies CASSEIRTGTGNTIYF.

The rearrangement links TRBV27 to TRBJ1-2, with D possibly being TRBD1 (5 bases). From germline, CDR1 is MNHEY and CDR2 SMNVEV (reference sequence). Trimming cost V 3 bases and J 3 bases, with 20 bases left between them. The length of the CDR3 is 17 residues. The DNA of the CDR3 is TGTGCCAGCAGTTTCCCCCCCGCGGGGGAATCGCACTATGGCTACACCTTC. The encoded protein is CASSFPPAGESHYGYTF.